Below, 32 T cell receptor beta chains from the same sample are listed, as sequenced in a study of glioma-infiltrating T cells after dendritic cell vaccination. As for time point: after dendritic cell vaccination, including at tumor progression/relapse. Here immunoSEQ multiplex PCR was the method, and the copy in TCRdb shows in-frame clones only, minus some. The sample gives about 58,000 clones, more than 75% of which show up once; roughly 9% is in the top ten. The specimen was blood, collected after dendritic cell vaccination. The receptors stem from a human donor with glioblastoma.

The chain carries TRBV30 and TRBJ1-1; D not certain. This CDR3 region has 12 residues. V was pared by 8 bases and J by 4 bases, with 14 bases between. Looked up from germline, CDR1 is GTSNPN and CDR2 is SVGIG (reference sequence). CDR3 amino acids: CAETSGGTEAFF. The CDR3 region has the DNA TGTGCCGAAACCTCAGGAGGCACTGAAGCTTTCTTT.

The rearrangement joins TRBV9 to TRBJ1-4; 8 positions match TRBD1. J gave up 3 bases and V 3 bases, and 7 bases lay outside the gene matches. Germline lookup yields CDR1 SGDLS and CDR2 YYNGEE. The CDR3 totals 16 residues. The CDR3 DNA follows: TGTGCCAGCAGCGCAAACAGGGGGACGCCTAATGAAAAACTGTTTTTT. Translated: CASSANRGTPNEKLFF.

The chain employs TRBV4-2 and TRBJ2-5; 9 bases map to TRBD2. V lost 2 bases to trimming and J lost 0 bases; unmatched junction nucleotides: 7. Per germline, CDR1 LGHNA and CDR2 YNFKEQ. CDR3 length: 17 amino acids. This chain's CDR3 is CASSQFSGGSYQETQYF. CDR3 sequence (DNA): TGTGCCAGCAGCCAATTTAGCGGGGGAAGTTACCAAGAGACCCAGTACTTC.

V is TRBV2 and J is TRBJ2-2, with D possibly being TRBD1 (6 bases). Per germline, CDR1 SNHLY and CDR2 FYNNEI. V was shortened by 6 bases and J by 7 bases, with 18 bases between the two germline ends. The CDR3 is 15 amino acids. The CDR3 nucleotides are TGTGCCAGCAGCCGAGGGTCAGGGGCGTACGGGGAGCTGTTTTTT. This sequence encodes CASSRGSGAYGELFF.

This clone was detected once. V gene TRBV6-5 combines with J gene TRBJ2-5, with D uncertain. In germline, CDR1 is MNHEY, CDR2 SVGAGI. The ends were cut back, 3 bases at V and 4 bases at J, with 15 bases in the middle. The CDR3 totals 15 residues. CDR3 in DNA: TGTGCCAGCAGTTATGGGTACGAGGATCTAGAGACCCAGTACTTC. It specifies CASSYGYEDLETQYF.

This clone was counted a single time. The rearrangement uses TRBV6-5 and TRBJ2-5; 8 bases fit TRBD1. This CDR3 has 14 amino acids. V shed 6 bases and J 2 bases; nucleotides not matched to a gene: 5. CDR1 is MNHEY, CDR2 SVGAGI, per germline. The CDR3 loop is CASRWTGTQETQYF. As DNA, the CDR3 is TGTGCCAGCAGGTGGACAGGGACTCAAGAGACCCAGTACTTC.

The rearrangement links TRBV20-1 to TRBJ2-3; unclear D gene. V was cut by 7 bases and J by 4 bases, with 9 bases left in between. This CDR3 comprises 11 residues. The germline V gene encodes CDR1 DFQATT and CDR2 SNEGSKA (reference sequence). The CDR3 bases are TGCAGTGTAGCTACCCCAGATACGCAGTATTTT. Protein product: CSVATPDTQYF.

V is TRBV19 and J is TRBJ2-7; D possibly corresponds to TRBD1 (6 bases). Germline-derived CDR1 and CDR2 are LNHDA and SQIVND (reference sequence). V shed 3 bases and J shed 3 bases, with 12 bases lying between them. This CDR3 has 14 residues. DNA for the CDR3: TGTGCCAGTAGTATGGGACAACTTGACTACGAGCAGTACTTC. The encoded protein is CASSMGQLDYEQYF. The full variable domain, in which reference TRBV19 and TRBJ2-7 provide the parts outside the CDR3, is DGGITQSPKYLFRKEGQNVTLSCEQNLNHDAMYWYRQDPGQGLRLIYYSQIVNDFQKGDIAEGYSVSREKKESFPLTVTSAQKNPTAFYLCASSMGQLDYEQYFGPGTRLTVT.

V is TRBV2 and J is TRBJ1-2; TRBD1 is a possible D gene (6 bases). V lost 5 bases to trimming and J lost 4 bases, with 8 bases between them. The CDR3 contains 12 residues. Germline V gene data show CDR1 as SNHLY and CDR2 as FYNNEI. The CDR3 spells CASSQGIYGYTF. CDR3 in DNA: TGTGCCAGCAGTCAGGGGATCTATGGCTACACCTTC.

The chain has TRBV2 and TRBJ1-4; no clear D gene. Per germline, CDR1 SNHLY and CDR2 FYNNEI. The V gene lost 5 bases and the J gene lost 7 bases, with 5 bases spanning the gap. The CDR3 has 11 residues. This chain's CDR3 is CASSYSEKLFF. The CDR3, as DNA: TGTGCCAGCAGTTACAGTGAAAAACTGTTTTTT.

This chain joins TRBV30 and TRBJ2-5; tentatively, D is TRBD1 (5 bases). This CDR3 is 12 amino acids long. CDR1 is GTSNPN, CDR2 SVGIG, per germline (reference sequence). V was trimmed by 2 bases and J by 4 bases, leaving 8 bases between them. CDR3 in amino acids: CAWSSGSETQYF. Written as DNA, the CDR3 is TGTGCCTGGAGTTCAGGGTCAGAGACCCAGTACTTC.

This chain uses TRBV9 with TRBJ2-3, with TRBD2 matching over 8 bases. The CDR3 has 16 amino acids. The V and J ends lost 1 base and 5 bases, in that order; junction bases with no gene match: 9. The germline gives CDR1 SGDLS, CDR2 YYNGEE. CDR3 nucleotide sequence: TGTGCCAGCAGCGTAACCGGGGGGGCCTGGGGAGATACGCAGTATTTT. It translates to CASSVTGGAWGDTQYF.

The chain employs TRBV7-2 and TRBJ1-1, with unresolved D. V gave up 6 bases and J gave up 0 bases, with 8 bases separating them. The CDR3 loop spans 13 amino acids. CDR1 and CDR2 from the germline V gene are SGHTA and FQGNSA. The CDR3 DNA reads TGTGCCAGCAGTCGCAACATGAACACTGAAGCTTTCTTT. It is translated as CASSRNMNTEAFF.

Written as DNA, the CDR3 is TGTGCCAGCAGCCGGGAACAGGGGTGGGGTTCACCCCTCCACTTT. Translating gives CASSREQGWGSPLHF. The chain carries TRBV14 and TRBJ1-6; 7 bases match TRBD1. The CDR3 has 15 residues. Germline loops: CDR1 SGHDN, CDR2 FVKESK. Trimming removed 4 bases from V and 9 bases from J; junction bases left unmatched: 9.

The rearrangement uses TRBV5-4 and TRBJ1-1; TRBD1 might be the D (5 bases). Germline assignment: CDR1 SGHNT and CDR2 YYREEE (reference sequence). The CDR3 covers 16 residues. V lost 5 bases, J lost 3 bases, and 20 bases lay in between. CDR3 in DNA: TGTGCCAGCAGTCGGAGGAGCGGGAGGGGCGACACTGAAGCTTTCTTT. This gives the protein CASSRRSGRGDTEAFF.

Only a few counts were recorded for this clone. The chain has TRBV4-2 and TRBJ1-3; D is undetermined. This CDR3 is built from 13 residues. Germline V gives CDR1 LGHNA, CDR2 YNFKEQ. Deletions cut 1 base from V and 7 bases from J, with 8 bases between. Written as DNA, the CDR3 is TGTGCCAGCAGCCAAGTAAATCGGAACACCATATATTTT. This translates into CASSQVNRNTIYF.

This clone was observed a handful of times. The V gene is TRBV29-1, the J gene TRBJ1-2; 10 nucleotides match TRBD1. The CDR3 totals 13 residues. Germline V gene sequence: CDR1 SQVTM, CDR2 ANQGSEA. J gave up 2 bases and V 6 bases, and 3 bases lay outside the gene matches. The CDR3 sequence is CSVRTGGNYGYTF. The CDR3 nucleotides are TGCAGCGTCCGGACAGGGGGAAACTATGGCTACACCTTC.

The table lists this clone with a count of one. The chain carries TRBV9 and TRBJ2-3; TRBD2 might be the D (6 bases). Trimming took 0 bases from V and 6 from J, leaving 11 bases between them. Germline-derived CDR1 and CDR2 are SGDLS and YYNGEE. The CDR3 totals 14 residues. Here the CDR3 DNA reads TGTGCCAGCAGCGTAGTTGCGGGGATGGATACGCAGTATTTT. Translating it yields CASSVVAGMDTQYF.

There are a few counts of this clone. The rearrangement joins TRBV29-1 to TRBJ2-1; D unresolved. Germline values: CDR1 SQVTM, CDR2 ANQGSEA. CDR3 size: 10 residues. The V end lost 4 bases, the J end lost 7 bases, and 5 bases lay between the germline ends. CDR3 sequence: CSVGANEQFF. In DNA, the CDR3 is TGCAGCGTTGGAGCGAATGAGCAGTTCTTC.

The rearrangement uses TRBV5-6 and TRBJ2-1; the match to TRBD2 covers 8 bases. This CDR3 is 15 amino acids long. The germline CDR1 and CDR2 sequences are SGHDT and YYEEEE. J was trimmed by 3 bases and V by 2 bases; bases with no gene match: 4. CDR3 in amino acids: CASSLLAENYNEQFF. CDR3 bases: TGTGCCAGCAGCTTACTAGCGGAGAACTACAATGAGCAGTTCTTC.

This chain joins TRBV4-1 and TRBJ2-2; 11 bases match TRBD2. The CDR3 sequence is 17 residues long. CDR1 is MGHRA and CDR2 is YSYEKL in the germline V gene. J was trimmed by 3 bases and V by 1 base; bases with no gene match: 4. The CDR3 reads CASSQGSGGAYTGELFF. CDR3 nucleotides: TGCGCCAGCAGCCAAGGTAGCGGGGGGGCGTACACCGGGGAGCTGTTTTTT.

The genes are TRBV30 and TRBJ1-2; 7 bases line up with TRBD1. Losses at the gene ends were 8 bases for V and 4 bases for J; bases not matched to a gene: 7. CDR1 GTSNPN and CDR2 SVGIG come from the germline V gene (reference sequence). The CDR3 runs to 12 residues. CDR3 in amino acids: CASDRDFYGYTF. CDR3 coding DNA: TGTGCCAGCGACAGGGATTTCTATGGCTACACCTTC.

The chain recombines TRBV28 with TRBJ1-1; 8 positions match TRBD1. The CDR3 contains 13 residues. CDR1 is MDHEN, CDR2 SYDVKM, per germline. V trimming: 2 bases; J trimming: 4 bases; junction bases outside the gene matches: 0. CDR3 amino acids: CASSLGQGTEAFF. In DNA, the CDR3 is TGTGCCAGCAGTTTAGGACAGGGCACTGAAGCTTTCTTT.

The chain recombines TRBV19 with TRBJ2-7, with D perhaps TRBD2 (7 bases). CDR1 is LNHDA, CDR2 SQIVND, per germline (reference sequence). This CDR3 comprises 14 residues. The V and J ends lost 2 bases and 2 bases respectively, with 10 bases between them. The CDR3 DNA follows: TGTGCCAGTAGTATACTGCGGGGGCCCTACGAGCAGTACTTC. Translating gives CASSILRGPYEQYF.

The chain recombines TRBV12-5 with TRBJ1-1; 7 nucleotides line up with TRBD1. The CDR3 has 14 amino acids. Germline V gene sequence: CDR1 LGHNT, CDR2 FRNRAP. After removal of 6 bases from V and 11 bases from J, the junction contained 15 bases not matched to a gene. CDR3 region: CASGPTGSISEAFF. In DNA, the CDR3 is TGTGCTAGTGGACCGACAGGGAGCATCTCAGAGGCTTTCTTT.

The chain employs TRBV10-3 and TRBJ2-7, with 7 bases that match TRBD2. The CDR3 extends over 17 amino acids. V was pared by 10 bases and J by 6 bases, with 24 bases of the junction left unmatched. Germline CDR1 and CDR2: ENHRY and SYGVKD. DNA for the CDR3: TGTGCCACGGCGGGACTTCCAGTAGCGGGTCCCTCGTCCGAGCAGTACTTC. Its translation is CATAGLPVAGPSSEQYF.

In nucleotides, the CDR3 is TGTGCCAGCTCAGGGGACAGGGTCGACGAGCAGTACTTC. Translation: CASSGDRVDEQYF. The chain uses TRBV18 and TRBJ2-7; TRBD1 aligns across 9 bases. V shed 5 bases, J shed 5 bases, and the junction held 4 bases outside the gene matches. This CDR3 region has 13 residues. In germline, CDR1 is KGHSH, CDR2 LQKENI.

The chain has TRBV25-1 and TRBJ2-7, with TRBD2 matching 7 bases. The trim removed 8 bases at V and 4 bases at J, leaving 8 bases unmatched. Germline CDR1 and CDR2: MGHDK and SYGVNS. This CDR3 is built from 13 residues. This CDR3 is CASSLAGEYEQYF. In DNA form, the CDR3 reads TGTGCCAGCTCATTGGCGGGGGAATACGAGCAGTACTTC.

This clone was seen at least ten times. At one end the junction does not follow the germline gene, possibly because of a read error. This chain uses TRBV29-1 with TRBJ2-7, with TRBD1 matching 9 bases. Germline values: CDR1 SQVTM, CDR2 ANQGSEA. This CDR3 contains 11 residues. The CDR3 nucleotides are TGCAGCGTAGCCACAGGGGGCACGGTGGACTTC. Amino acid sequence: CSVATGGTVDF.

This chain joins TRBV4-2 and TRBJ1-2; 9 bases line up with TRBD1. This CDR3 region has 20 residues. Trimming removed 4 bases from V and 8 bases from J; junction bases left unmatched: 26. The germline V gene has CDR1 LGHNA and CDR2 YNFKEQ. CDR3 DNA: TGTGCCAGCAGCCCAATGAGGGGGGGTCCGGAACAGGGGGCGTCTTGGGGCTACACCTTC. Protein product: CASSPMRGGPEQGASWGYTF.

The V call is TRBV9, the J call TRBJ2-5, with 7 bases lining up with TRBD1. CDR3 size: 15 residues. Germline V lookup: CDR1 SGDLS, CDR2 YYNGEE. V dropped 1 base and J dropped 5; count of bases not matched to a gene: 8. The CDR3 spells CASSVYGGQVETQYF. The CDR3, as DNA: TGTGCCAGCAGCGTATATGGAGGACAGGTGGAGACCCAGTACTTC.

This sequence joins TRBV6-1 and TRBJ2-1; 9 bases map to TRBD1. The V gene end was trimmed by 10 bases and the J gene end by 4 bases; junction bases not matched to a gene: 2. The CDR3 extends over 12 amino acids. Germline assignment: CDR1 MNHNS and CDR2 SASEGT. This CDR3 is CATGQGYNEQFF. CDR3 coding DNA: TGTGCCACGGGACAGGGATACAATGAGCAGTTCTTC.